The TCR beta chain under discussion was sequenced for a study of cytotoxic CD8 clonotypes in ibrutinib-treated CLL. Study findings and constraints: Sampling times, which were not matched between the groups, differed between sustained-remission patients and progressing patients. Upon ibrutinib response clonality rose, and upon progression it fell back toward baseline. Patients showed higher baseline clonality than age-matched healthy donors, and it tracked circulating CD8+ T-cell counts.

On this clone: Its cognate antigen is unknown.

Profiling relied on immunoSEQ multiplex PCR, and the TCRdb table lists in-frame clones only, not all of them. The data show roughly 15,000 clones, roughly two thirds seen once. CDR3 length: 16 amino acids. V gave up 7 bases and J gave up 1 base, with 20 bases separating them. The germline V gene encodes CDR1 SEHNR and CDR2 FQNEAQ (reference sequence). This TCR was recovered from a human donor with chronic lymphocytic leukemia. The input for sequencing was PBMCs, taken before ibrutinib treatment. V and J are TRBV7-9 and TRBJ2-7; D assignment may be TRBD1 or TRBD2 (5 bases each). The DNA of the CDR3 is TGTGCCAGCACCCTCCCCGGGGCAGGCATATCCTACGAGCAGTACTTC. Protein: CASTLPGAGISYEQYF.